What follows are 21 T cell receptor beta chains derived from one specimen sequenced in a study of human T cells and chemical hapten exposure. TCRdb reanalysed the RACE reads using MiXCR and keeps one entry per CDR3 protein. The sample lists about 290,000 distinct CDR3 sequences; roughly 7.4% were seen once. Time point noted: pre-sensitization, week 0. Documented treatment: therapeutic diphenylcyclopropenone sensitization with weekly scalp DPC. Here the sequenced sample was whole blood, taken in connection with sensitization to the hapten diphenylcyclopropenone (DPC). These receptors were collected from a man between 18 and 35 years old with alopecia areata. Some clones in this sample may be carry-over from other donors' samples.

This clonotype was seen only a few times. The chain has TRBV4-3 and TRBJ2-5, with 7 positions matching TRBD1. This CDR3 contains 15 residues. Trimming took 3 bases from V and 0 from J; bases not matched to a gene: 4. The germline V gene encodes CDR1 LGHNA and CDR2 YSLEER. CDR3 sequence reads: CASSQTTGYQETQYF. CDR3 in DNA: TGCGCCAGCAGCCAGACGACAGGGTACCAAGAGACCCAGTACTTC.

This clonotype was recorded a few times. This chain links TRBV12-3 or TRBV12-4 with TRBJ1-4, with unresolved D. This CDR3 region has 15 residues. Trimming took off 2 bases at V and 7 bases at J, with 14 bases between the two ends. For the CDR3, the DNA is TGTGCCAGCAGTTTAAACTGGGGATCTAGTGAAAAACTGTTTTTT. The encoded protein is CASSLNWGSSEKLFF.

This rearrangement joins TRBV25-1 to TRBJ2-5; TRBD1 matches at 8 bases. Germline V gives CDR1 MGHDK, CDR2 SYGVNS. The V gene end was trimmed by 4 bases and the J gene end by 3 bases; junction bases not matched to a gene: 4. This CDR3 comprises 14 residues. In DNA form, the CDR3 reads TGTGCCAGCAGTGGGACAGGGTCCAAAGAGACCCAGTACTTC. Protein product: CASSGTGSKETQYF.

The gene calls are TRBV7-2 and TRBJ1-2; D might be TRBD1 (6 bases). The germline gives CDR1 SGHTA, CDR2 FQGNSA. Trimming took off 6 bases at V and 4 bases at J, with 12 bases between the two ends. The CDR3 covers 13 residues. CDR3 sequence (DNA): TGTGCCAGCAGGTCGACAGGATCCTATGGCTACACCTTC. The encoded protein is CASRSTGSYGYTF.

This clonotype appeared a few times. The chain uses TRBV5-1 and TRBJ2-5, with 7 bases that match TRBD2. The CDR3 is made up of 15 amino acids. V shed 3 bases and J 3 bases; nucleotides not matched to a gene: 8. Germline CDR1 is SGHRS and CDR2 is YFSETQ. This CDR3 is CASSSGGGRKETQYF. For the CDR3, the DNA is TGCGCCAGCAGCTCGGGCGGGGGAAGGAAAGAGACCCAGTACTTC.

There are many counts of this clonotype. The rearrangement uses TRBV27 and TRBJ1-5, with a tentative D call TRBD1 (6 bases). The CDR3 consists of 16 residues. Germline V CDR1 and CDR2: MNHEY, SMNVEV (reference sequence). The V end was cut by 3 bases, the J end by 7 bases, with 19 bases between. CDR3 nucleotides: TGTGCCAGCAGTTTGTCGTCGGGGGGCGCGTCCCAGCCCCAGCATTTT. This sequence encodes CASSLSSGGASQPQHF.

The genes are TRBV9 and TRBJ1-2; perhaps TRBD1 as D (5 bases). Deletions cut 4 bases from V and 0 bases from J, with 10 bases between. The CDR3 totals 14 residues. Looked up from germline, CDR1 is SGDLS and CDR2 is YYNGEE. DNA for the CDR3: TGTGCCAGCAGCCCAAGACAGACTAACTATGGCTACACCTTC. It codes for CASSPRQTNYGYTF.

The genes are TRBV6-6 and TRBJ2-7; D may be TRBD1 (6 bases). The CDR3 runs 14 residues. Germline loops: CDR1 MNHNY, CDR2 SVGAGI (reference sequence). Trimming removed 2 bases at V and 1 base at J, with 9 bases between. CDR3 loop: CASSYLQGSYEQYV. The CDR3 bases are TGTGCCAGCAGTTACCTACAGGGATCCTACGAGCAGTACGTC.

This chain uses TRBV4-1 with TRBJ2-3; no definite D call. V lost 2 bases to trimming and J lost 2 bases, with 5 bases between them. CDR3 length equals 13 residues. Germline values: CDR1 MGHRA, CDR2 YSYEKL. The CDR3 sequence is CASSQRNTDTQYF. CDR3 nucleotides: TGCGCCAGCAGCCAAAGAAACACAGATACGCAGTATTTT.

This clonotype was seen many times. CDR3: CASSQVGLTGELFF. For the CDR3, the DNA is TGTGCCAGCAGCCAAGTCGGACTCACCGGGGAGCTGTTTTTT. This chain uses TRBV14 with TRBJ2-2; perhaps TRBD2 as D (5 bases). Trimming shortened V by 1 base and J by 4 bases, and 7 bases separated the two germline ends. This CDR3 has 14 amino acids. CDR1 and CDR2 (germline): SGHDN, FVKESK.

This clonotype was counted only a few times. The V and J genes are TRBV2 and TRBJ2-7, with D tentatively TRBD2 (6 bases). V lost 3 bases and J lost 3, with 6 bases in between. From germline, CDR1 is SNHLY and CDR2 FYNNEI. This CDR3 spans 12 amino acids. The CDR3 region is CASSEGGYEQYV. The DNA for the CDR3 is TGTGCCAGCAGTGAGGGGGGCTACGAGCAGTACGTC.

The gene calls are TRBV20-1 and TRBJ1-1; no clear D. Germline CDR1 DFQATT, CDR2 SNEGSKA (reference sequence). The CDR3 has 14 amino acids. V lost 6 bases and J 1 base, leaving 15 bases between the germline ends. The CDR3: CSATDWHRNTEAFF. CDR3 nucleotides: TGCAGTGCCACCGATTGGCACCGGAACACTGAAGCTTTCTTT.

The chain is built from TRBV10-3 and TRBJ1-6; 7 nucleotides align to TRBD1. Trimming took 6 bases from V and 7 from J; bases not matched to a gene: 6. The CDR3 totals 14 residues. CDR1 is ENHRY and CDR2 is SYGVKD in the germline V gene. Here the CDR3 reads CAIRPDRNNSPLHF. CDR3 nucleotides: TGTGCCATCAGGCCGGACAGGAACAATTCACCCCTCCACTTT.

The chain combines TRBV4-2 with TRBJ1-5; the D is unclear. The CDR3 covers 16 residues. Germline V gene sequence: CDR1 LGHNA, CDR2 YNFKEQ. Trimming removed 0 bases at V and 5 bases at J, with 14 bases between. CDR3 in DNA: TGTGCCAGCAGCCAAGATTTAAGTTGGGGTTATCAGCCCCAGCATTTT. Its protein is CASSQDLSWGYQPQHF.

The V call is TRBV4-3, the J call TRBJ2-2; D not resolved. The CDR3 length is 16 residues. V lost 4 bases and J 5 bases, leaving 17 bases between the germline ends. Looked up from germline, CDR1 is LGHNA and CDR2 is YSLEER. Written as DNA, the CDR3 is TGCGCCAGCAGCCCCCCTAGAGCCTTCAAGACCGGGGAGCTGTTTTTT. It encodes CASSPPRAFKTGELFF.

This clonotype occurred a few times. At one of its ends the junction is not consistent with the germline gene, which may arise from a read error. The V gene is TRBV14, the J gene TRBJ1-1, with D unresolved. Germline V gives CDR1 SGHDN, CDR2 FVKESK. The CDR3 loop spans 14 amino acids. In DNA, the CDR3 is TGTGCCAGCAGTCAAGTGGGGATTTGGACTGAAGCTTTCTTT. Its protein is CASSQVGIWTEAFF.

The chain links TRBV12-3 or TRBV12-4 to TRBJ2-1, with D perhaps TRBD1 (6 bases). The V and J ends lost 10 bases and 6 bases respectively, with 13 bases between them. The CDR3 covers 12 residues. As DNA, the CDR3 is TGTGCCACCAAACAGGGAGCCAATGAGCAGTTCTTC. It is translated as CATKQGANEQFF.

In this sample, this clonotype turned up many times. This chain uses TRBV29-1 with TRBJ2-5; TRBD2 is a possible D gene (5 bases). Deletions cut 8 bases from V and 4 bases from J, with 14 bases between. The CDR3 extends over 12 amino acids. CDR1 is SQVTM and CDR2 is ANQGSEA in the germline V gene. In DNA form, the CDR3 reads TGCAGCCTAACTAGTTCCGGAGAGACCCAGTACTTC. Translation gives CSLTSSGETQYF.

The chain recombines TRBV14 with TRBJ2-3; D is perhaps TRBD2 (5 bases). V was shortened by 1 base and J by 1 base, with 12 bases between the two germline ends. Germline V CDR1 and CDR2: SGHDN, FVKESK. The CDR3 covers 16 residues. The CDR3 sequence is CASSQGEAVRTDTQYF. The CDR3, as DNA: TGTGCCAGCAGCCAAGGAGAAGCGGTCCGCACAGATACGCAGTATTTT.

This clonotype was seen repeatedly, ten times or more. V is TRBV5-1 and J is TRBJ2-5; D assignment may be TRBD1 or TRBD2 (5 bases each). The CDR3 contains 14 residues. The V and J ends lost 4 bases and 2 bases respectively, with 12 bases between them. Germline V lookup: CDR1 SGHRS, CDR2 YFSETQ. CDR3 DNA sequence: TGCGCCAGCAGCCACGGGACGGATCAAGAGACCCAGTACTTC. It encodes CASSHGTDQETQYF.

The CDR3 loop reads CASSPTLAGGPLAKNIQYF. As DNA, the CDR3 is TGTGCCAGCAGTCCCACACTAGCGGGGGGGCCTTTGGCCAAAAACATTCAGTACTTC. The rearrangement joins TRBV28 to TRBJ2-4, with 13 nucleotides matching TRBD2. After removal of 5 bases from V and 1 base from J, the junction contained 11 bases not matched to a gene. The CDR3 spans 19 residues. Germline V gene data show CDR1 as MDHEN and CDR2 as SYDVKM.